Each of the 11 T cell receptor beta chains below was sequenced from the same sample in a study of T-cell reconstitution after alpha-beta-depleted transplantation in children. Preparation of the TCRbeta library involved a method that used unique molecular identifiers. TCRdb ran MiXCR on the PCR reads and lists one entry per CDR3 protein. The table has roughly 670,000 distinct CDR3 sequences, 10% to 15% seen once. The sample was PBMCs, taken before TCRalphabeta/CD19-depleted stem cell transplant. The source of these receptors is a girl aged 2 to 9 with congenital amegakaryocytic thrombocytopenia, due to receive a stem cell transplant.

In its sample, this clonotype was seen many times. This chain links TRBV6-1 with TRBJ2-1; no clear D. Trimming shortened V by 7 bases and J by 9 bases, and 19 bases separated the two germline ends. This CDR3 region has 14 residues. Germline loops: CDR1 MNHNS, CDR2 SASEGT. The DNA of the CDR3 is TGTGCCAGCATAAGTGAGATTAGGTCGGGTGAGCAGTTCTTC. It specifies CASISEIRSGEQFF.

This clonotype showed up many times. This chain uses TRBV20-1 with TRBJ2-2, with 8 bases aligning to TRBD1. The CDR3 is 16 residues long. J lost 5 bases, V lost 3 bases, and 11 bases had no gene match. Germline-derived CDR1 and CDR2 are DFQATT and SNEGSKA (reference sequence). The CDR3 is CSASLFQGALTGELFF. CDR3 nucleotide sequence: TGCAGTGCTAGTTTGTTCCAGGGGGCTCTTACCGGGGAGCTGTTTTTT.

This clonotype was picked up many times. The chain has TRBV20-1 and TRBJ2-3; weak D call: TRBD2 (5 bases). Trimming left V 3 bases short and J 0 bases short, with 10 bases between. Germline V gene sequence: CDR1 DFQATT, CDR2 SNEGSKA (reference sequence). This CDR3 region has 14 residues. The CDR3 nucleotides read TGCAGTGCTAGGGAGCGGTCTAGCACAGATACGCAGTATTTT. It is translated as CSARERSSTDTQYF.

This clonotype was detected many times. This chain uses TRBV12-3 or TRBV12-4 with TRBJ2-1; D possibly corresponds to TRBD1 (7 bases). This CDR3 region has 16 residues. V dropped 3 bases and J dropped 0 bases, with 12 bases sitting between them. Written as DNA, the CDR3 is TGTGCCAGCAGTTTTACGCGGGACAGCTCCTACAATGAGCAGTTCTTC. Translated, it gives CASSFTRDSSYNEQFF.

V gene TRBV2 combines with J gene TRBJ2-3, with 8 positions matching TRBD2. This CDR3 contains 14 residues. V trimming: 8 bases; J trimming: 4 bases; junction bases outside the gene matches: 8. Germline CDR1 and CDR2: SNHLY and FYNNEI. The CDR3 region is CASRPAGAADTQYF. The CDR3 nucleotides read TGTGCCAGCCGCCCAGCGGGAGCTGCAGATACGCAGTATTTT.

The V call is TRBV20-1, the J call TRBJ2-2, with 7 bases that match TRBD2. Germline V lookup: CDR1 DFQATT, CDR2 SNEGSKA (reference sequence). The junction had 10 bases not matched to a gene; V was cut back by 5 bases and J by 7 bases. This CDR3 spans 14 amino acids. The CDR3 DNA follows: TGCAGTGCTGCCAGACTAGCACAAGGCGGGGAGCTGTTTTTT. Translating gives CSAARLAQGGELFF.

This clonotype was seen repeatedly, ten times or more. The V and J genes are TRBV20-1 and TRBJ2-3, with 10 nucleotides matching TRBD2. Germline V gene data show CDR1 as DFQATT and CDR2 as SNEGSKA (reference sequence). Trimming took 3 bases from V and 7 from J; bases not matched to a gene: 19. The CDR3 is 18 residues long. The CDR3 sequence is CSARILAGDIRRDNTQYF. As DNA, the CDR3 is TGCAGTGCTAGGATCCTAGCGGGAGACATCAGGAGGGATAATACGCAGTATTTT.

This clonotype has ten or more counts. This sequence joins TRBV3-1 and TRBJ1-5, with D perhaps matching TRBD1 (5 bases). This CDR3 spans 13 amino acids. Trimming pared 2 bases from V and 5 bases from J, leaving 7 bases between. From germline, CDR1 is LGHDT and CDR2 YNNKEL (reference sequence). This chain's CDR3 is CASSQLRDQPQHF. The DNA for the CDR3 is TGTGCCAGCAGCCAACTCAGGGATCAGCCCCAGCATTTT.

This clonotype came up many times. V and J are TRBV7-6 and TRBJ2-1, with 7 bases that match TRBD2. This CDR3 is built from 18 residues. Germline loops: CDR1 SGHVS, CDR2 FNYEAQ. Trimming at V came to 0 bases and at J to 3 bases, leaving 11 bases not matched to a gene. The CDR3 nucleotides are TGTGCCAGCAGCTTAGCTTGGGCTAGCGGAGAATTCTACAATGAGCAGTTCTTC. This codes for CASSLAWASGEFYNEQFF.

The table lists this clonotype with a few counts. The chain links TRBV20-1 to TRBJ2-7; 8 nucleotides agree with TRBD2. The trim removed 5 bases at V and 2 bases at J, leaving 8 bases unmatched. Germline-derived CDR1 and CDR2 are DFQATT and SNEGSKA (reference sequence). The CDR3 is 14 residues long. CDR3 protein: CSASLAGTAYEQYF. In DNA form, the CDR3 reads TGCAGTGCTTCCCTAGCGGGCACTGCCTACGAGCAGTACTTC.

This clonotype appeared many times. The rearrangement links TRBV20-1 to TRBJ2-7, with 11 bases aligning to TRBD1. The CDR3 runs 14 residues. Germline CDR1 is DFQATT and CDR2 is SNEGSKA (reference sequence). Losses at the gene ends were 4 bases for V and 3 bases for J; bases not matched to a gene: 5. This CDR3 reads CSATPGTGGYEQYF. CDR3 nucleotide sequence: TGCAGTGCTACGCCCGGGACAGGGGGCTACGAGCAGTACTTC.